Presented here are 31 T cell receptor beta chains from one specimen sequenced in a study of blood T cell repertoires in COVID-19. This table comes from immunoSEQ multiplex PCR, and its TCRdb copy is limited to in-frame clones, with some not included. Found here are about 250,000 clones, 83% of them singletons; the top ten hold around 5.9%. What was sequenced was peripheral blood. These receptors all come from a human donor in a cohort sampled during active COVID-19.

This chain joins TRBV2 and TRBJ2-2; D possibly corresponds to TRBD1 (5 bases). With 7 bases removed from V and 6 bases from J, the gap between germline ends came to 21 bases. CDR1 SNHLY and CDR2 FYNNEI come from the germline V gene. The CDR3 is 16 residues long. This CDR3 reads CASKMVARVVAGELFF. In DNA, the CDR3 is TGTGCCAGCAAGATGGTTGCCAGGGTGGTCGCCGGGGAGCTGTTTTTT.

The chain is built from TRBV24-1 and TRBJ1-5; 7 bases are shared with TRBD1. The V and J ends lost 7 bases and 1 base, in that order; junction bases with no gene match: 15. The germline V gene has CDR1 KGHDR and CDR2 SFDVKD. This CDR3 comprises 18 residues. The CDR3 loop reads CATRATGITVRSNQPQHF. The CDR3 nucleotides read TGTGCCACCAGAGCGACAGGGATAACGGTCAGAAGCAATCAGCCCCAGCATTTT.

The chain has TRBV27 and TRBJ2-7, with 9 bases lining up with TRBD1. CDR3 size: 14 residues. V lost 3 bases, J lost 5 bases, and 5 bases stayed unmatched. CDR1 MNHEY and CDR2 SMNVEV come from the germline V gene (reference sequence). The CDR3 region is CASSFGDRVHEQYF. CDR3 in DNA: TGTGCCAGCAGTTTTGGGGACAGGGTCCACGAGCAGTACTTC.

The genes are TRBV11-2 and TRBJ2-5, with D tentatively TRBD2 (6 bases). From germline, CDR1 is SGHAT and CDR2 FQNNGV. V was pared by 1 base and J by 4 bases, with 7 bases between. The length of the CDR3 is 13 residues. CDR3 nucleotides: TGTGCCAGCAGCTTAGCGGGGGTAGAGACCCAGTACTTC. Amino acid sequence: CASSLAGVETQYF.

The CDR3 is CASSITGGEETQYF. The CDR3 nucleotides read TGTGCCAGTAGTATAACCGGGGGGGAAGAGACCCAGTACTTC. This chain joins TRBV19 and TRBJ2-5, with TRBD2 identical over 8 bases. J gave up 3 bases and V 2 bases, and 2 bases lay outside the gene matches. The CDR3 loop spans 14 amino acids. Germline CDR1 LNHDA, CDR2 SQIVND (reference sequence).

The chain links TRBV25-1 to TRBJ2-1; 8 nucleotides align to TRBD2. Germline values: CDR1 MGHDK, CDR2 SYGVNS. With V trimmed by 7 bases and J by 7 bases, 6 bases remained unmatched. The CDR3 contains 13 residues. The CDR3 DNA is TGTGCCAGCACCGGGGGGGGAGGAAATGAGCAGTTCTTC. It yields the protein CASTGGGGNEQFF. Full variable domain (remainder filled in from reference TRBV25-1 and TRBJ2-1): EADIYQTPRYLVIGTGKKITLECSQTMGHDKMYWYQQDPGMELHLIHYSYGVNSTEKGDLSSESTVSRIRTEHFPLTLESARPSHTSQYLCASTGGGGNEQFFGPGTRLTVL.

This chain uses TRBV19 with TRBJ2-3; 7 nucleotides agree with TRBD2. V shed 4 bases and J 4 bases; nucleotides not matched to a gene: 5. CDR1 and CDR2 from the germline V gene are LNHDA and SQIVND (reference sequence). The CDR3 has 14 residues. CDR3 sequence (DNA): TGTGCCAGTAGTACGACTAGCAGCGCAGATACGCAGTATTTT. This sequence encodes CASSTTSSADTQYF. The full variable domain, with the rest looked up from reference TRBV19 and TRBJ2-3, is DGGITQSPKYLFRKEGQNVTLSCEQNLNHDAMYWYRQDPGQGLRLIYYSQIVNDFQKGDIAEGYSVSREKKESFPLTVTSAQKNPTAFYLCASSTTSSADTQYFGPGTRLTVL.

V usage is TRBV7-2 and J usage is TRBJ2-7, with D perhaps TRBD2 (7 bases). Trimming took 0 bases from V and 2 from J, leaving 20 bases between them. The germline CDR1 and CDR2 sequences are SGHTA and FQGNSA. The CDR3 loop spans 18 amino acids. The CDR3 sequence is CASSLADGGPTFPYEQYF. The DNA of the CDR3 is TGTGCCAGCAGCTTAGCGGACGGGGGGCCGACCTTTCCCTACGAGCAGTACTTC.

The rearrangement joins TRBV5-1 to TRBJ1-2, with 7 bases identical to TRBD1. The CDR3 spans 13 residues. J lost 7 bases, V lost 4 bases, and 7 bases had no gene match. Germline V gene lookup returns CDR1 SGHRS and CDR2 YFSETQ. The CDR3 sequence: CASSAGGSSGYTF. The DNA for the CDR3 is TGCGCCAGCAGCGCAGGGGGATCTAGTGGCTACACCTTC.

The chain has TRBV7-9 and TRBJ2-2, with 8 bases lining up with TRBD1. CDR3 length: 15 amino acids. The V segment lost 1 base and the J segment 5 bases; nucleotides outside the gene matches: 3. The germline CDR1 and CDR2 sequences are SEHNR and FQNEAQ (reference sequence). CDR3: CASSLGHRGTGELFF. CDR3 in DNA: TGTGCCAGCAGCTTAGGACACAGGGGGACCGGGGAGCTGTTTTTT.

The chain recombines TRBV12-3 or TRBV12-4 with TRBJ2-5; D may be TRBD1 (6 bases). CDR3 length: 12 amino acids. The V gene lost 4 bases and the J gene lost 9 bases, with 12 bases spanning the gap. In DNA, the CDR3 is TGTGCCAGCAGTTCGCAACAGGGTGCCCAGTACTTC. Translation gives CASSSQQGAQYF.

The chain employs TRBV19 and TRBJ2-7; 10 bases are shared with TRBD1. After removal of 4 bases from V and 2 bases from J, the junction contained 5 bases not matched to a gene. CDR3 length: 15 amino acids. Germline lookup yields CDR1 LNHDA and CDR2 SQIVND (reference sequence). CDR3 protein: CASSSSGQGTYEQYF. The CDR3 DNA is TGTGCCAGTAGTAGCTCGGGACAGGGGACCTACGAGCAGTACTTC.

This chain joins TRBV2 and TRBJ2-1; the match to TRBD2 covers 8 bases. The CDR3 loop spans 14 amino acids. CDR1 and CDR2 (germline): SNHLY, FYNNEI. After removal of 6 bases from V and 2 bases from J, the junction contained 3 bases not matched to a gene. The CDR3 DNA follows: TGTGCCAGCAGGCGTAGCGGGGCCTACAATGAGCAGTTCTTC. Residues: CASRRSGAYNEQFF.

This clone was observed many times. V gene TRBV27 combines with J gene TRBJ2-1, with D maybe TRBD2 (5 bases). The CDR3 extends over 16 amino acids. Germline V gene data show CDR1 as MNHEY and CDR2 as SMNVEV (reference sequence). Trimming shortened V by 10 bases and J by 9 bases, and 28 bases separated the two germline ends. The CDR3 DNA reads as TGTGCCATCGGCCCCAGCCCGGGTTTCTCTCGGGGTGAGCAGTTCTTC. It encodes CAIGPSPGFSRGEQFF.

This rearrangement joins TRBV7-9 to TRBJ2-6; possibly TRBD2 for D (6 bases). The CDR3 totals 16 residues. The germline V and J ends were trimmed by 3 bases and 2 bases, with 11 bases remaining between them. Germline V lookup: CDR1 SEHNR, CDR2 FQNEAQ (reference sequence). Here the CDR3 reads CASSFAGGTGANVLTF. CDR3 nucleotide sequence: TGTGCCAGCAGCTTTGCCGGGGGAACTGGGGCCAACGTCCTGACTTTC.

CDR3 sequence (DNA): TGTGCCACCAGTGATTTAGGTAGCGGGAGGCCTAATGAGCAGTTCTTC. Amino acid sequence: CATSDLGSGRPNEQFF. This chain connects TRBV24-1 to TRBJ2-1, with 10 positions matching TRBD2. CDR1 is KGHDR, CDR2 SFDVKD, per germline. The CDR3 loop spans 16 amino acids. J was trimmed by 7 bases and V by 1 base; bases with no gene match: 6.

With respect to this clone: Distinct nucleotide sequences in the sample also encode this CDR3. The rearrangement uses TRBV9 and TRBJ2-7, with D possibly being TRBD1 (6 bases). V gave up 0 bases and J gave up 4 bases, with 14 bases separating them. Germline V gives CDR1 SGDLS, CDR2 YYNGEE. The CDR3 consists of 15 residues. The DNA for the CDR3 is TGTGCCAGCAGCGTAGGGCAGGGGAATGTGTACGAGCAGTACTTC. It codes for CASSVGQGNVYEQYF.

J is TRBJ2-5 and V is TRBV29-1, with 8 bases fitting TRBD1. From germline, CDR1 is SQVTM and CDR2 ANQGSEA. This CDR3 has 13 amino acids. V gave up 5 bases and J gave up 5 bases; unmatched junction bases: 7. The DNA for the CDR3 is TGCAGCGTTCAGGGGGCGAGTGGGGAGACCCAGTACTTC. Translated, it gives CSVQGASGETQYF.

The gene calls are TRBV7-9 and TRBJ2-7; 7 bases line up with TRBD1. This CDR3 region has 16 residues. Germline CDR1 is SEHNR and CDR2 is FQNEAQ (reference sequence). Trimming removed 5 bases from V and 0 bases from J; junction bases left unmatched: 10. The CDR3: CASSPRQGLSSYEQYF. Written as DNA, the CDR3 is TGTGCCAGCAGCCCAAGACAGGGTTTGAGCTCCTACGAGCAGTACTTC. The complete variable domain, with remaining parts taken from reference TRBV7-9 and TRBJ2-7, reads DTGVSQNPRHKITKRGQNVTFRCDPISEHNRLYWYRQTLGQGPEFLTYFQNEAQLEKSRLLSDRFSAERPKGSFSTLEIQRTEQGDSAMYLCASSPRQGLSSYEQYFGPGTRLTVT.

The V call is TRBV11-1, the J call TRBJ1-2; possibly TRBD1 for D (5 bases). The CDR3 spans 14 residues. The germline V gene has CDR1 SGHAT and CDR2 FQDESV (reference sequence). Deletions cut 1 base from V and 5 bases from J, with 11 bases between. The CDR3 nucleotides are TGTGCCAGCAGCTTAGAGGCAGGGTTGTATGGCTACACCTTC. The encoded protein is CASSLEAGLYGYTF.

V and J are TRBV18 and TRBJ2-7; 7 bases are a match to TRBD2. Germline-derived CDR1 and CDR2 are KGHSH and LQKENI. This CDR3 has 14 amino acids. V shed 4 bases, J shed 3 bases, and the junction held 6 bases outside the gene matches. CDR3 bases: TGTGCCAGCTCACGGGGGGGAGACGGCTACGAGCAGTACTTC. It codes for CASSRGGDGYEQYF.

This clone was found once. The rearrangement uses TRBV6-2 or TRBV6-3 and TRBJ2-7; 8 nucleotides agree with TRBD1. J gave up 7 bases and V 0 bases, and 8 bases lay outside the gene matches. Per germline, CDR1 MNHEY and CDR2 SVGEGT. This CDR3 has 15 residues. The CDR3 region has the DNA TGTGCCAGCAGTTACTCGGAGACAGGGGAAGGGGAGCAGTACTTC. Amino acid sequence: CASSYSETGEGEQYF.

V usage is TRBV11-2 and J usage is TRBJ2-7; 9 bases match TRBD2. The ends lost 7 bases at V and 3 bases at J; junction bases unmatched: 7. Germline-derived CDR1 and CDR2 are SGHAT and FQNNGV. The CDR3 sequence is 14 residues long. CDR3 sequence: CASNQAGGRYEQYF. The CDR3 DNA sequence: TGTGCCAGCAACCAAGCGGGGGGCCGCTACGAGCAGTACTTC.

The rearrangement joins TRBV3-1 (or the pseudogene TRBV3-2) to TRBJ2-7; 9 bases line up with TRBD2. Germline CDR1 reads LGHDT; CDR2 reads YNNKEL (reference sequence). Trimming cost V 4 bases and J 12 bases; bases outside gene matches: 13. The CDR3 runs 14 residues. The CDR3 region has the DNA TGTGCCAGCAGCCGAACGACTAGCGGACATACCCTGTACTTC. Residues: CASSRTTSGHTLYF.

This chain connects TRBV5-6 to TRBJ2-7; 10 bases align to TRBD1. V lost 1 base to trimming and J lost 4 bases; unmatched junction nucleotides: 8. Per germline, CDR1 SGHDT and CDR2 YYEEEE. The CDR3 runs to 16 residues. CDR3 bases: TGTGCCAGCAGCTTGCCCCCCGGGACAGGGGATTACGAGCAGTACTTC. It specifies CASSLPPGTGDYEQYF. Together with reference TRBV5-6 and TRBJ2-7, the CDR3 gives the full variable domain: DAGVTQSPTHLIKTRGQQVTLRCSPKSGHDTVSWYQQALGQGPQFIFQYYEEEERQRGNFPDRFSGHQFPNYSSELNVNALLLGDSALYLCASSLPPGTGDYEQYFGPGTRLTVT.

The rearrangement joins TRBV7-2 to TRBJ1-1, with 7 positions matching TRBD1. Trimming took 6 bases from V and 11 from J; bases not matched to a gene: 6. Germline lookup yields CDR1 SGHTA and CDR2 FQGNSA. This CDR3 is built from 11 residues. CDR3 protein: CASSRQGPAFF. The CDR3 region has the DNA TGTGCCAGCAGTCGACAGGGACCGGCTTTCTTT.

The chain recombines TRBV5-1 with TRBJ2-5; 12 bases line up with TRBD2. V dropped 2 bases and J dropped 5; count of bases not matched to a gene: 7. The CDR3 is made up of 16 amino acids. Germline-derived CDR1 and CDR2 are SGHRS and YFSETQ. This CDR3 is CASSFWLAGGPETQYF. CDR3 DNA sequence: TGCGCCAGCAGCTTTTGGCTAGCGGGAGGGCCTGAGACCCAGTACTTC.

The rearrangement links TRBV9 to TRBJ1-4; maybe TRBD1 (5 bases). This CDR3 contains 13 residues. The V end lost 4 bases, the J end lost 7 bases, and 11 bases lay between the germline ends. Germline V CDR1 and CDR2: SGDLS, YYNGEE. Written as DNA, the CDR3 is TGTGCCAGCAGCCCCGCCGGGGGTGAAAAACTGTTTTTT. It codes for CASSPAGGEKLFF.

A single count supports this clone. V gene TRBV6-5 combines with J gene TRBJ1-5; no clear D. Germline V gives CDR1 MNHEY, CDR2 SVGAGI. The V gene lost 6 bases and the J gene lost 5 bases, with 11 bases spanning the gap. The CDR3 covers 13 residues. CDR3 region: CASSQLPYQPQHF. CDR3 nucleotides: TGTGCCAGCAGCCAACTACCCTATCAGCCCCAGCATTTT.

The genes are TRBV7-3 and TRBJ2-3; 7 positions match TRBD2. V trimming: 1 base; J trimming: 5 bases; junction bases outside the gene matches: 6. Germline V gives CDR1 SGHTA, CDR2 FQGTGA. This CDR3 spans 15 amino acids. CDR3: CASSLKRGGEDTQYF. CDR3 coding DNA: TGTGCCAGCAGCTTAAAACGGGGAGGGGAAGATACGCAGTATTTT.

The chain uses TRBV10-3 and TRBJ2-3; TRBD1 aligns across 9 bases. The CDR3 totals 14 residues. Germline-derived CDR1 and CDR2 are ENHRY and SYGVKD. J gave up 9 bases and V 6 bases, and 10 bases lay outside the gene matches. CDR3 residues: CAIRFGTGFQTQYF. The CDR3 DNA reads TGTGCCATCAGGTTCGGGACAGGGTTTCAGACGCAGTATTTT.